One sample yielded the 27 T cell receptor beta chains listed below, sequenced in a study of cytomegalovirus exposure and HLA in healthy donors. The study ran its PCR with 60 Vbeta and 13 Jbeta primers. TCRdb's table, derived via immunoSEQ multiplex PCR, lists solely in-frame clones and lacks some. This table has roughly 150,000 clones, less than 80% appearing once. Material: PBMCs. The receptors derive from a man aged 35-49 years in good health and CMV-seropositive.

The chain links TRBV15 to TRBJ2-5; 10 bases line up with TRBD2. This CDR3 comprises 16 residues. The V and J ends lost 0 bases and 4 bases, in that order; junction bases with no gene match: 5. CDR1 is LNHNV and CDR2 is YYDKDF in the germline V gene (reference sequence). CDR3 DNA sequence: TGTGCCACCAGCAGAGATCGGGCTAGCGGGAGAGAGACCCAGTACTTC. This gives the protein CATSRDRASGRETQYF.

The chain carries TRBV7-3 and TRBJ2-1, with 7 bases aligning to TRBD2. Germline CDR1 and CDR2: SGHTA and FQGTGA. The CDR3 covers 15 residues. With V trimmed by 5 bases and J by 8 bases, 12 bases remained unmatched. The CDR3 spells CASSPNGGGAHEQFF. CDR3 nucleotide sequence: TGTGCCAGCAGCCCAAACGGGGGAGGGGCTCATGAGCAGTTCTTC.

In its sample, this clone was seen a few times. The CDR3 protein is CASRYGLAHYEQYF. CDR3 in DNA: TGTGCCAGCAGATACGGGTTAGCCCACTACGAGCAGTACTTC. This chain uses TRBV5-8 with TRBJ2-5; D is unclear. The closer fit of TRBJ2-7 to the DNA end suggests the J call may be wrong. CDR1 is SGHTS, CDR2 YDEGEE, per germline. The CDR3 spans 14 residues.

This clone has only a few counts. V is TRBV2 and J is TRBJ2-2, with TRBD2 matching over 13 bases. This CDR3 comprises 19 residues. J was trimmed by 5 bases and V by 1 base; bases with no gene match: 10. Germline loops: CDR1 SNHLY, CDR2 FYNNEI. The CDR3 loop reads CASSEGRGGLAGETGELFF. CDR3 coding DNA: TGTGCCAGCAGTGAAGGAAGGGGCGGACTAGCGGGAGAGACCGGGGAGCTGTTTTTT.

The V call is TRBV5-8, the J call TRBJ1-1; unclear D gene. This CDR3 has 13 amino acids. Germline values: CDR1 SGHTS, CDR2 YDEGEE. V gave up 4 bases and J gave up 0 bases, with 7 bases separating them. CDR3 DNA: TGTGCCAGCAGCCATCAATTGAACACTGAAGCTTTCTTT. Amino acid sequence: CASSHQLNTEAFF.

This chain uses TRBV5-4 with TRBJ2-5; TRBD2 aligns across 9 bases. The V gene's germline CDR1 is SGHNT and CDR2 YYREEE (reference sequence). The CDR3 length is 14 residues. V trimming: 7 bases; J trimming: 2 bases; junction bases outside the gene matches: 6. The CDR3 region is CASEISGRQETQYF. In DNA, the CDR3 is TGTGCCAGCGAGATTAGCGGGAGACAAGAGACCCAGTACTTC.

The genes are TRBV7-3 and TRBJ2-1; 7 positions match TRBD2. CDR1 is SGHTA, CDR2 FQGTGA, per germline. CDR3 length: 13 amino acids. Trimming cost V 5 bases and J 9 bases; bases outside gene matches: 7. Here the CDR3 DNA reads TGTGCCAGCAGCCCCACTAGCGAAATTGAGCAGTTCTTC. This translates into CASSPTSEIEQFF.

The V and J genes are TRBV14 and TRBJ2-7, with TRBD1 matching over 8 bases. Trimming took 1 base from V and 6 from J; bases not matched to a gene: 11. CDR1 and CDR2 (germline): SGHDN, FVKESK. The length of the CDR3 is 16 residues. CDR3 coding DNA: TGTGCCAGCAGCCAAGTAGGTCCTGACAGGGGAGGCGAGCAGTACTTC. Translated: CASSQVGPDRGGEQYF.

The genes are TRBV13 and TRBJ2-7; 9 bases agree with TRBD1. The CDR3 has 16 residues. V shed 6 bases, J shed 0 bases, and the junction held 9 bases outside the gene matches. Germline V gene lookup returns CDR1 PRHDT and CDR2 FYEKMQ (reference sequence). The CDR3 coding sequence is TGTGCCAGCAGTTTCTCCGGGACAGGGTTCTCCTACGAGCAGTACTTC. This codes for CASSFSGTGFSYEQYF.

The chain employs TRBV5-4 and TRBJ2-5; D is undetermined. The V gene's germline CDR1 is SGHNT and CDR2 YYREEE (reference sequence). Deletions cut 0 bases from V and 1 base from J, with 7 bases between. CDR3 length equals 14 residues. CDR3 sequence: CASSLVGSQETQYF. The CDR3 nucleotides are TGTGCCAGCAGCTTGGTGGGCAGCCAAGAGACCCAGTACTTC.

In this sample, this clone turned up a few times. This chain joins TRBV5-4 and TRBJ1-6; 7 nucleotides match TRBD1. The CDR3 consists of 14 residues. From germline, CDR1 is SGHNT and CDR2 YYREEE (reference sequence). J gave up 10 bases and V 0 bases, and 4 bases lay outside the gene matches. CDR3 residues: CASSLGGGWSPLHF. The CDR3 DNA reads as TGTGCCAGCAGCTTGGGAGGGGGCTGGTCACCCCTCCACTTT. The full variable domain, rest sourced from reference TRBV5-4 and TRBJ1-6, is ETGVTQSPTHLIKTRGQQVTLRCSSQSGHNTVSWYQQALGQGPQFIFQYYREEENGRGNFPPRFSGLQFPNYSSELNVNALELDDSALYLCASSLGGGWSPLHFGNGTRLTVT.

The CDR3, as DNA: TGTGCCAGCAGCTATAGACTAGCGGGAGGGGGCAATGAGCAGTTCTTC. As protein: CASSYRLAGGGNEQFF. The chain is built from TRBV7-9 and TRBJ2-1; TRBD2 agrees at 14 bases. Germline assignment: CDR1 SEHNR and CDR2 FQNEAQ (reference sequence). With 4 bases clipped from V and 6 bases from J, the junction kept 5 bases outside the gene matches. The CDR3 has 16 residues.

The chain joins TRBV9 to TRBJ1-1; D possibly corresponds to TRBD1 (6 bases). CDR1 is SGDLS, CDR2 YYNGEE, per germline. Trimming took off 4 bases at V and 0 bases at J, with 7 bases between the two ends. The CDR3 is made up of 13 amino acids. CDR3 residues: CASSQGMNTEAFF. The CDR3 DNA reads as TGTGCCAGCAGCCAGGGGATGAACACTGAAGCTTTCTTT.

V and J are TRBV28 and TRBJ2-7; TRBD2 matches 8 bases. This CDR3 region has 12 residues. Per germline, CDR1 MDHEN and CDR2 SYDVKM. V was pared by 5 bases and J by 7 bases, with 4 bases of the junction left unmatched. The CDR3 DNA follows: TGTGCCAGCAGTACGGGCGGGAGGGAGCAGTACTTC. This codes for CASSTGGREQYF.

The chain combines TRBV9 with TRBJ2-2; 9 bases align to TRBD2. Trimming removed 4 bases from V and 5 bases from J; junction bases left unmatched: 9. CDR1 and CDR2 (germline): SGDLS, YYNGEE. CDR3 length: 16 residues. The CDR3 DNA reads TGTGCCAGCAGCCAATTCACTAGCGGGCGGACCGGGGAGCTGTTTTTT. This sequence encodes CASSQFTSGRTGELFF.

The V gene is TRBV5-5, the J gene TRBJ2-7; 9 bases align to TRBD1. Germline CDR1 and CDR2: SGHKS and YYEKEE (reference sequence). The ends lost 4 bases at V and 3 bases at J; junction bases unmatched: 8. There are 15 residues in the CDR3. The CDR3 nucleotides read TGTGCCAGCAGCGCCGGACAGGGGATCTTCTACGAGCAGTACTTC. Translating it yields CASSAGQGIFYEQYF.

The V call is TRBV28, the J call TRBJ1-5, with a possible D match to TRBD1 (5 bases). CDR3 length equals 17 residues. Germline CDR1 MDHEN, CDR2 SYDVKM. V lost 4 bases, J lost 2 bases, and 18 bases lay in between. Here the CDR3 reads CASSSGGQLGGNQPQHF. CDR3 nucleotides: TGTGCCAGCAGTTCCGGGGGTCAGCTAGGGGGCAATCAGCCCCAGCATTTT. Filled out from reference TRBV28 and TRBJ1-5, the complete variable domain reads DVKVTQSSRYLVKRTGEKVFLECVQDMDHENMFWYRQDPGLGLRLIYFSYDVKMKEKGDIPEGYSVSREKKERFSLILESASTNQTSMYLCASSSGGQLGGNQPQHFGDGTRLSIL.

DNA of the CDR3: TGTGCCAGCAGTGAGCTAGCGGGAGGGAATGAGCAGTTCTTC. Translating gives CASSELAGGNEQFF. The chain carries TRBV6-1 and TRBJ2-1; 12 bases are a match to TRBD2. V shed 3 bases, J shed 7 bases, and the junction held 1 base outside the gene matches. CDR1 MNHNS and CDR2 SASEGT come from the germline V gene. This CDR3 region has 14 residues.

The chain joins TRBV2 to TRBJ2-7; D might be TRBD2 (5 bases). The CDR3 has 16 amino acids. V was cut by 2 bases and J by 3 bases, with 17 bases left in between. Germline V gene sequence: CDR1 SNHLY, CDR2 FYNNEI. CDR3: CASSELQPSRGYEQYF. The CDR3 nucleotides read TGTGCCAGCAGTGAACTGCAACCCTCACGGGGCTACGAGCAGTACTTC.

This clone was found once. V is TRBV5-1 and J is TRBJ2-5, with TRBD2 matching 7 bases. CDR3 length equals 17 residues. Germline V gene data show CDR1 as SGHRS and CDR2 as YFSETQ. The J segment lost 2 bases and the V segment lost 5 bases, leaving 15 bases of the junction unmatched. Written as DNA, the CDR3 is TGCGCCAGCAGTGGGGGAGCGGGGTTGTATCTACAAGAGACCCAGTACTTC. This translates into CASSGGAGLYLQETQYF.

This chain connects TRBV25-1 to TRBJ2-7; 11 bases match TRBD1. The V segment lost 3 bases and the J segment 1 base; nucleotides outside the gene matches: 5. This CDR3 spans 16 amino acids. Germline lookup yields CDR1 MGHDK and CDR2 SYGVNS. The CDR3 reads CASSESRDRGSYEQYF. CDR3 nucleotides: TGTGCCAGCAGTGAGAGCCGGGACAGGGGGTCCTACGAGCAGTACTTC.

The chain employs TRBV19 and TRBJ1-5; D uncertain. The germline CDR1 and CDR2 sequences are LNHDA and SQIVND (reference sequence). This CDR3 is built from 15 residues. Trimming cost V 5 bases and J 0 bases, with 11 bases left between them. The CDR3 region has the DNA TGTGCCAGTAGTGTAACACCGTATAGCAATCAGCCCCAGCATTTT. It codes for CASSVTPYSNQPQHF.

The chain is built from TRBV18 and TRBJ1-2, with a weak D call TRBD1 (6 bases). The CDR3 is made up of 13 amino acids. Germline-derived CDR1 and CDR2 are KGHSH and LQKENI. V was pared by 0 bases and J by 7 bases, with 9 bases between. The CDR3 is CASSPPAGVGYTF. The CDR3 DNA is TGTGCCAGCTCACCACCGGCAGGGGTTGGCTACACCTTC.

DNA of the CDR3: TGTGCCATCAGTGCCCGGGTTCAAGAGACCCAGTACTTC. The encoded protein is CAISARVQETQYF. V gene TRBV10-3 combines with J gene TRBJ2-5; no clear D. This CDR3 region has 13 residues. Trimming cost V 4 bases and J 2 bases, with 8 bases left between them. The germline V gene has CDR1 ENHRY and CDR2 SYGVKD.

The CDR3 nucleotides are TGTGCCAGCACGGGGACTAGTCCCCCCTACGAGCAGTACTTC. It codes for CASTGTSPPYEQYF. V is TRBV28 and J is TRBJ2-7; 8 nucleotides match TRBD2. Unmatched junction bases numbered 7, after V lost 7 bases and J lost 2 bases. The length of the CDR3 is 14 residues. Germline lookup yields CDR1 MDHEN and CDR2 SYDVKM.

V usage is TRBV28 and J usage is TRBJ1-2; 8 bases are shared with TRBD1. Germline trimming cut 5 bases from V and 7 bases from J; bases unmatched to any gene: 6. The germline V gene encodes CDR1 MDHEN and CDR2 SYDVKM. The CDR3 contains 13 residues. CDR3: CASSLGQGPGYTF. The CDR3 nucleotides read TGTGCCAGCAGTCTTGGACAGGGACCTGGCTACACCTTC.

The rearrangement links TRBV14 to TRBJ2-5, with D unclear. From germline, CDR1 is SGHDN and CDR2 FVKESK. With 1 base removed from V and 7 bases from J, the gap between germline ends came to 10 bases. This CDR3 spans 13 amino acids. Here the CDR3 DNA reads TGTGCCAGCAGCCAAGGACTTTTTGGGACCCAGTACTTC. This translates into CASSQGLFGTQYF.